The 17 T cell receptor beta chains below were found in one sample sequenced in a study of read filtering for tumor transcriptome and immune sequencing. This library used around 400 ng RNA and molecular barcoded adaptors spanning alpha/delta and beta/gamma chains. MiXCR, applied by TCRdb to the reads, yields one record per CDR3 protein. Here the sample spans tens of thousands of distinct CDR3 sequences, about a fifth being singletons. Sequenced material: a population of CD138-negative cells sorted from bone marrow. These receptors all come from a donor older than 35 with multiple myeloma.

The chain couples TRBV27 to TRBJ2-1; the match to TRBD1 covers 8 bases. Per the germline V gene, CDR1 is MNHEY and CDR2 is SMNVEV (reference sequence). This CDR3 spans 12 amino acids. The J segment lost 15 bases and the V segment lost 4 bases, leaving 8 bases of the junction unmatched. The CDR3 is CASSSTTGGRFF. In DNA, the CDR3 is TGTGCCAGCAGTTCCACCACAGGGGGTCGGTTCTTC.

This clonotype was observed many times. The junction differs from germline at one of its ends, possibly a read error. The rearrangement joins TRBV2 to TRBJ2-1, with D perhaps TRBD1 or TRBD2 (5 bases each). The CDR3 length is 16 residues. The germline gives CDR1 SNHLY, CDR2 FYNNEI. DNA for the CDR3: TGTGCCAGCAGTGAAGCCCCACGGGGACGTTACAGTGAGCAGTTCTTC. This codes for CASSEAPRGRYSEQFF.

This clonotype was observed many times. The CDR3 loop reads CATSRAVGEKLFF. The CDR3 nucleotides are TGTGCCACCAGCCGGGCCGTGGGTGAAAAACTGTTTTTT. The chain is built from TRBV15 and TRBJ1-4, with D hard to call. V dropped 5 bases and J dropped 7 bases, with 11 bases sitting between them. CDR1 is LNHNV, CDR2 YYDKDF, per germline (reference sequence). This CDR3 comprises 13 residues.

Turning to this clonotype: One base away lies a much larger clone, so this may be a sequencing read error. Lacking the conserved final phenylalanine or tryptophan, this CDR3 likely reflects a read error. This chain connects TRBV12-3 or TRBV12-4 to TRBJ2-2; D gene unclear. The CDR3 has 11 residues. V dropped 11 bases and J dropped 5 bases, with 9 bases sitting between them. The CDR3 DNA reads TGTGCCTCTTGTGGTACCGGGGAGCTGTTTCTT. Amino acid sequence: CASCGTGELFL.

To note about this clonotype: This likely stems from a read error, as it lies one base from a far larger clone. This CDR3 reads CASSDRVWSYNEQCF. CDR3 in DNA: TGTGCCAGCAGTGATCGGGTATGGTCCTACAATGAGCAGTGCTTC. The rearrangement links TRBV6-5 to TRBJ2-1; D gene ambiguous. The CDR3 is made up of 15 amino acids. Germline values: CDR1 MNHEY, CDR2 SVGAGI.

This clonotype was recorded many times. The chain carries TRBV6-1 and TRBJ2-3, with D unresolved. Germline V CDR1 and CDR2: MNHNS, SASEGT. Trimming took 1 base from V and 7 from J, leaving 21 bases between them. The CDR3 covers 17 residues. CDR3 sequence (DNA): TGTGCCAGCAGTGAAGTTTTGAGTCCCATGGTTTATAATACGCAGTATTTT. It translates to CASSEVLSPMVYNTQYF.

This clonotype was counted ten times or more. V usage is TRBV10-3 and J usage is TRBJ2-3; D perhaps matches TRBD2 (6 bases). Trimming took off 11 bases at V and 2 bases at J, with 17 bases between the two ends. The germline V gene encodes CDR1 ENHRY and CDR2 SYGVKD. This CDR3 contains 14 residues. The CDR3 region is CASSAGLSTDTQYF. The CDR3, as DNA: TGTGCCTCCTCCGCGGGGCTTTCCACAGATACGCAGTATTTT.

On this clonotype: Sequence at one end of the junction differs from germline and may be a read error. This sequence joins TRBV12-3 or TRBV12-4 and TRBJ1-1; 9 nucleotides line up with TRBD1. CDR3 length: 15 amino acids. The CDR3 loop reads CVSSWTGEGDTEAFF. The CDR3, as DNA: TGTGTCAGCAGCTGGACAGGGGAGGGGGACACTGAAGCTTTCTTT.

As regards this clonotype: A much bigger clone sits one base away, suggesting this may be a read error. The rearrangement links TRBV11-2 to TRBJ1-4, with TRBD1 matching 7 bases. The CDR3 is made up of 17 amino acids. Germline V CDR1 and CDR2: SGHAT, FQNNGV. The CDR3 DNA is TGTGCCAGCAGCCCCGGGAGGCAGGGGGGAACTAATGAAAAACAGTTTTTT. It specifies CASSPGRQGGTNEKQFF.

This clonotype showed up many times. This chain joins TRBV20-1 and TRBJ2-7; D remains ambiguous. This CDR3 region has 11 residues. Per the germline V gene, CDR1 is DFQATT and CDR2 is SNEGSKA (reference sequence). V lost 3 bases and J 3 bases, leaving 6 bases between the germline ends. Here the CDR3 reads CSARANYEQYF. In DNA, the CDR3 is TGCAGTGCTAGGGCTAACTACGAGCAGTACTTC.

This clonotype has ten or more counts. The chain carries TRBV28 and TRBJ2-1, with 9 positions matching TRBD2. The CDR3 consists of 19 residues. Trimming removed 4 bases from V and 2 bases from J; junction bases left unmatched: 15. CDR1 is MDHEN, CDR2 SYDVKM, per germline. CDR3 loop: CASSSTFHLLAGTYNEQFF. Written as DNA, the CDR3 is TGTGCCAGCAGTTCCACCTTCCATCTTCTAGCGGGGACCTACAATGAGCAGTTCTTC.

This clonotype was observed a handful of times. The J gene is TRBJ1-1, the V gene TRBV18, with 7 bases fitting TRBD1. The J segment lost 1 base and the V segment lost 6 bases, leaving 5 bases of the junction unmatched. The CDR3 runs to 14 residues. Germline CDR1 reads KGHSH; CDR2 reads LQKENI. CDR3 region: CASSRGTANTEAFF. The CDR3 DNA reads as TGTGCCAGCTCGCGGGGGACAGCGAACACTGAAGCTTTCTTT.

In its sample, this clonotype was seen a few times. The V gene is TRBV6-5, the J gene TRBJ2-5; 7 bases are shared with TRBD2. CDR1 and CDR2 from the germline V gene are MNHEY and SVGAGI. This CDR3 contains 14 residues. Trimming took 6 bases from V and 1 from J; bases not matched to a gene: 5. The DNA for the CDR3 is TGTGCCAGCAGCAGGGACTATACCCAAGAGACCCAGTACTTC. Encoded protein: CASSRDYTQETQYF.

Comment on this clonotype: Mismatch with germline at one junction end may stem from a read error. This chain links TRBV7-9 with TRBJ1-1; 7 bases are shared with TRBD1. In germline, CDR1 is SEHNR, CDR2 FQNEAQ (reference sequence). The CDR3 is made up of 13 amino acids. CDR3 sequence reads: CASSLAGGTGAFF. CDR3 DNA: TGTGCCAGCAGTCTAGCAGGGGGTACTGGAGCTTTCTTT.

CDR3 loop: CASSLGVGTNTGELFF. CDR3 nucleotide sequence: TGCGCCAGCAGCTTAGGCGTTGGGACAAACACCGGGGAGCTGTTTTTT. V is TRBV5-1 and J is TRBJ2-2; a weak D match, TRBD1 (6 bases). In germline, CDR1 is SGHRS, CDR2 YFSETQ. Trimming removed 2 bases from V and 2 bases from J, with 13 bases in between. The CDR3 length is 16 residues.

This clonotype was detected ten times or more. This CDR3 reads CASSLARNTDTQYF. The CDR3, as DNA: TGCGCCAGCAGCTTGGCACGCAACACAGATACGCAGTATTTT. V is TRBV5-1 and J is TRBJ2-3; D is undetermined. Germline V gives CDR1 SGHRS, CDR2 YFSETQ. This CDR3 is built from 14 residues. V lost 0 bases and J lost 2, with 7 bases in between.

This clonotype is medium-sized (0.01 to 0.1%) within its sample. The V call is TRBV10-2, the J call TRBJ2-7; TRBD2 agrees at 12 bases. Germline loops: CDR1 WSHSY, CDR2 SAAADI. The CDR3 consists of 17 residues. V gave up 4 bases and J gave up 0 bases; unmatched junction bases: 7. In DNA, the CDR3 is TGCGCCAGCAGTGCTACTAGCGGGGGGCTGAGCTCCTACGAGCAGTACTTC. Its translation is CASSATSGGLSSYEQYF.